This note documents a single T cell receptor beta chain sequence. This sample stems from a study of cytomegalovirus exposure and HLA in healthy donors. PCR primers comprised 60 Vbeta and 13 Jbeta primers. Repertoires were generated with immunoSEQ multiplex PCR, while TCRdb's copy carries only in-frame clones and drops some. The sample shows some 160,000 clones, about three quarters of them seen only once. CDR3 size: 16 residues. Per germline, CDR1 SGHVS and CDR2 FQNEAQ. Trimming shortened V by 5 bases and J by 4 bases, and 18 bases separated the two germline ends. The sequenced sample consisted of PBMCs. This chain links TRBV7-8 with TRBJ2-1, with a weak D call TRBD1 (5 bases). The source is a woman between 40 and 50 years old in good health and CMV-seropositive. The CDR3 DNA reads as TGTGCCAGCAGCCGAAACCGGGTAGGGGCTTACAATGAGCAGTTCTTC. Translating gives CASSRNRVGAYNEQFF.